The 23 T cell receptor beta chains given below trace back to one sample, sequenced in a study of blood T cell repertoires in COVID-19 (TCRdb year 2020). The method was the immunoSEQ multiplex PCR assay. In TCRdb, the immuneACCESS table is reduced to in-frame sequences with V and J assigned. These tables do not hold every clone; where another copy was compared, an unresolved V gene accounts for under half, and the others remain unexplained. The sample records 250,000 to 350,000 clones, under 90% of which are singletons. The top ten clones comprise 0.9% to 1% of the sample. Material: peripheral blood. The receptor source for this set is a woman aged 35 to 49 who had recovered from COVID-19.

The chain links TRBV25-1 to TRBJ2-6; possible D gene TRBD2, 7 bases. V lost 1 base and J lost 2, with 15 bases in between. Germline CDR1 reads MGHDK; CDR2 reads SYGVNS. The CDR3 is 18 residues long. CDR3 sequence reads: CASSESRGGGTGANVLTF. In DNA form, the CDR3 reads TGTGCCAGCAGTGAATCGAGAGGGGGAGGGACTGGGGCCAACGTCCTGACTTTC.

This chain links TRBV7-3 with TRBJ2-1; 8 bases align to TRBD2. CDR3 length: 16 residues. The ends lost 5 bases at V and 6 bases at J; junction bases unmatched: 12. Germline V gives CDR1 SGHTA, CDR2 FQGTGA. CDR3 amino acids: CASSKSQAGALNEQFF. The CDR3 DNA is TGTGCCAGCAGCAAGTCCCAAGCGGGAGCCCTCAATGAGCAGTTCTTC.

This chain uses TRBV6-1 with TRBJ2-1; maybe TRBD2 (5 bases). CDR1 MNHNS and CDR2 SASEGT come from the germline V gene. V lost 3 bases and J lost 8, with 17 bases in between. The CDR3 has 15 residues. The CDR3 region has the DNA TGTGCCAGCAGTGACCAAACGGGGAAGAGGGATGAGCAGTTCTTC. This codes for CASSDQTGKRDEQFF.

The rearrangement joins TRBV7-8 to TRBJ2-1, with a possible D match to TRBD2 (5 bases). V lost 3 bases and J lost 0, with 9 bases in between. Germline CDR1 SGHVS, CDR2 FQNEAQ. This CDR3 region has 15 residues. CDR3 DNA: TGTGCCAGCAGCTTTGACTACAGCTCCTACAATGAGCAGTTCTTC. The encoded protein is CASSFDYSSYNEQFF.

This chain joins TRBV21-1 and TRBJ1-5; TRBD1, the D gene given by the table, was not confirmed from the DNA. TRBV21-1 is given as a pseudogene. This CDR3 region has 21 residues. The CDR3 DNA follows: TGTGCCAGCAGCAAAAAGGAGTTCCCGGGACAGGGGGTCTATAGCAATCAGCCCCAGCATTTT. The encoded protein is CASSKKEFPGQGVYSNQPQHF.

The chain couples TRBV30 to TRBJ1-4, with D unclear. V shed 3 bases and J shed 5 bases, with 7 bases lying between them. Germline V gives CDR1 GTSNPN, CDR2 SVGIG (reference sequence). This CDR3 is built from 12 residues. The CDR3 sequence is CAWRAGNEKLFF. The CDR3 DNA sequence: TGTGCCTGGAGGGCGGGGAATGAAAAACTGTTTTTT.

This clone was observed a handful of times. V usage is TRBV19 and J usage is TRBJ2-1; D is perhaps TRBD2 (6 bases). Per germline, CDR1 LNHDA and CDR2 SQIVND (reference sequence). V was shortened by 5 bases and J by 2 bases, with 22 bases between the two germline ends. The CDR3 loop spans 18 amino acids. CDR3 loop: CASSRWEVVATPYNEQFF. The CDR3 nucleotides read TGTGCCAGTAGTCGGTGGGAGGTAGTCGCCACCCCCTACAATGAGCAGTTCTTC.

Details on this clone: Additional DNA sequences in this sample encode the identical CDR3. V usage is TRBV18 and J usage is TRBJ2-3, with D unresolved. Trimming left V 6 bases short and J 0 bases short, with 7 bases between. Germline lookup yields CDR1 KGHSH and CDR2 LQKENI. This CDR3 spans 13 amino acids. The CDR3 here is CASSPTSTDTQYF. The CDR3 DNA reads TGTGCCAGCTCCCCGACTAGCACAGATACGCAGTATTTT. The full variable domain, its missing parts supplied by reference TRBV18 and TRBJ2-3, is NAGVMQNPRHLVRRRGQEARLRCSPMKGHSHVYWYRQLPEEGLKFMVYLQKENIIDESGMPKERFSAEFPKEGPSILRIQQVVRGDSAAYFCASSPTSTDTQYFGPGTRLTVL.

In nucleotides, the CDR3 is TGTGCCAGTAGCCACAGAGAAATGAACACTGAAGCTTTCTTT. It specifies CASSHREMNTEAFF. This sequence joins TRBV19 and TRBJ1-1; D gene unclear. The V end was cut by 6 bases, the J end by 0 bases, with 11 bases between. In germline, CDR1 is LNHDA, CDR2 SQIVND (reference sequence). The CDR3 has 14 residues. Variable domain in full (rest from reference TRBV19 and TRBJ1-1): DGGITQSPKYLFRKEGQNVTLSCEQNLNHDAMYWYRQDPGQGLRLIYYSQIVNDFQKGDIAEGYSVSREKKESFPLTVTSAQKNPTAFYLCASSHREMNTEAFFGQGTRLTVV.

In nucleotides, the CDR3 is TGCGCCAGCAGAACAGGGGACTCACCCCTCCACTTT. Protein sequence: CASRTGDSPLHF. V is TRBV5-1 and J is TRBJ1-6; 7 positions match TRBD1. This CDR3 has 12 amino acids. Germline assignment: CDR1 SGHRS and CDR2 YFSETQ. The junction had 3 bases not matched to a gene; V was cut back by 5 bases and J by 10 bases.

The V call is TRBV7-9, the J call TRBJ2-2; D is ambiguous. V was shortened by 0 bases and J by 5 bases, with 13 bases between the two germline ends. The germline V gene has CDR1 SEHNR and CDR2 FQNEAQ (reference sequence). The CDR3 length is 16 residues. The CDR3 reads CASSLALARTTGELFF. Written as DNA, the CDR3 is TGTGCCAGCAGCTTAGCGTTGGCTAGAACAACCGGGGAGCTGTTTTTT.

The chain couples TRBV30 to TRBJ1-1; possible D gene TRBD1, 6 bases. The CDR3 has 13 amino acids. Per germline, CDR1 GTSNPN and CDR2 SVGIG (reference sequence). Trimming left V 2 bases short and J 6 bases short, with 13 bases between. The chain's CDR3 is CAWSLGARAEAFF. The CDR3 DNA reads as TGTGCCTGGAGTCTGGGGGCGCGGGCTGAAGCTTTCTTT.

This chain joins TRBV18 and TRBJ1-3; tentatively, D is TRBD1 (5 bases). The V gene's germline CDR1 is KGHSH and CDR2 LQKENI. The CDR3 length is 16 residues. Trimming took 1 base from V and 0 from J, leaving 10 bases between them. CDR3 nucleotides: TGTGCCAGCTCACCACGCGACCAGGGCTCTGGAAACACCATATATTTT. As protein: CASSPRDQGSGNTIYF.

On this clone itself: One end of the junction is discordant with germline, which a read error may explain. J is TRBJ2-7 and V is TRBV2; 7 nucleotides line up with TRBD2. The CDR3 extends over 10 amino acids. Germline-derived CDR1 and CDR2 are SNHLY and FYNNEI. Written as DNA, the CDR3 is TGTGCCAGCAGGGGGAGGGAACTTCACTTC. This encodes CASRGRELHF.

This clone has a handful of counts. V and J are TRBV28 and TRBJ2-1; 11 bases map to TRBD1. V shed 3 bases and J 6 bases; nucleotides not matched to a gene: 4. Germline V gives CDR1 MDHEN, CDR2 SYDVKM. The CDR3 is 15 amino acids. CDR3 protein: CASSFRTGGPNEQFF. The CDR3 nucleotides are TGTGCCAGCAGTTTTCGGACAGGGGGCCCCAATGAGCAGTTCTTC.

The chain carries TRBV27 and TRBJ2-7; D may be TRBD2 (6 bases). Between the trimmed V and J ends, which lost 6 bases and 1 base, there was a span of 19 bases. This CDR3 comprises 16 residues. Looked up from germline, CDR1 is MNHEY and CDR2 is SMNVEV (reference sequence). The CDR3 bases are TGTGCCAGCAGAAGCGCCGGGACTTCCTTTTCCTACGAGCAGTACTTC. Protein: CASRSAGTSFSYEQYF.

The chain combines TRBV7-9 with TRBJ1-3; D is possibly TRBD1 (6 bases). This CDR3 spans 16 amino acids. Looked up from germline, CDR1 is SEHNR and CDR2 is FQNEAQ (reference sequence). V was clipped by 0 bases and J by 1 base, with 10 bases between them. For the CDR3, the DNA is TGTGCCAGCAGCTTAGCCCTAACAGGGTCTGGAAACACCATATATTTT. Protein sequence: CASSLALTGSGNTIYF.

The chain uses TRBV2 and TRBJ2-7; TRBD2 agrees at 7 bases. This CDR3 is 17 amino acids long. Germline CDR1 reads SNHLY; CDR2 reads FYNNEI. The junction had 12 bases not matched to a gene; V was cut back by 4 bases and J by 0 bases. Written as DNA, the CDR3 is TGTGCCAGCAGTGCCTCCACACCAGCGGGACTCTCCTACGAGCAGTACTTC. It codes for CASSASTPAGLSYEQYF.

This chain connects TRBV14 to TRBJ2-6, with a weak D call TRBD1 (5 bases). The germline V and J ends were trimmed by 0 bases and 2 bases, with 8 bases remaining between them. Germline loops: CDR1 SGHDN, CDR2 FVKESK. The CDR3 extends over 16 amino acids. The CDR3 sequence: CASSQDIRAGANVLTF. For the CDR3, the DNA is TGTGCCAGCAGCCAAGATATCAGGGCTGGGGCCAACGTCCTGACTTTC.

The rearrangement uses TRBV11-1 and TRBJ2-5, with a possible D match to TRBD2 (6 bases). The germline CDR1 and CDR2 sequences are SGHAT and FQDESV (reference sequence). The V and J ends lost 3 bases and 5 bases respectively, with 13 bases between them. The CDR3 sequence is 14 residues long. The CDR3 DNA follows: TGTGCCAGCAGCTTGTGGGGGGAGAGGGAGACCCAGTACTTC. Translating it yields CASSLWGERETQYF.

The CDR3 DNA is TGTGCCAGCAGCTCGAATGACATGGGTTACACCTACGAGCAGTACTTC. It specifies CASSSNDMGYTYEQYF. The rearrangement links TRBV13 to TRBJ2-7; D call uncertain. Between the trimmed V and J ends, which lost 4 bases and 2 bases, there was a span of 18 bases. Germline V gene data show CDR1 as PRHDT and CDR2 as FYEKMQ (reference sequence). The CDR3 is 16 residues long.

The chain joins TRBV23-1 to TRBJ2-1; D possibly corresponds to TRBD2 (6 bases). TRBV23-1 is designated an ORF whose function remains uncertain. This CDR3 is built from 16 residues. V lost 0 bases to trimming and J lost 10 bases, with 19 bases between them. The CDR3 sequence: CASSQSTAGPPREQFF. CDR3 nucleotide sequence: TGCGCCAGCAGTCAATCGACGGCGGGGCCCCCGAGAGAGCAGTTCTTC.

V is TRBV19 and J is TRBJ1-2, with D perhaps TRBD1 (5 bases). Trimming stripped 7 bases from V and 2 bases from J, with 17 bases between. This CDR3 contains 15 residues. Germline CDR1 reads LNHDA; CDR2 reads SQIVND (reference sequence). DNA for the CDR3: TGTGCCAGTACGGAGACAGCTGTCACAAACTATGGCTACACCTTC. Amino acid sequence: CASTETAVTNYGYTF.